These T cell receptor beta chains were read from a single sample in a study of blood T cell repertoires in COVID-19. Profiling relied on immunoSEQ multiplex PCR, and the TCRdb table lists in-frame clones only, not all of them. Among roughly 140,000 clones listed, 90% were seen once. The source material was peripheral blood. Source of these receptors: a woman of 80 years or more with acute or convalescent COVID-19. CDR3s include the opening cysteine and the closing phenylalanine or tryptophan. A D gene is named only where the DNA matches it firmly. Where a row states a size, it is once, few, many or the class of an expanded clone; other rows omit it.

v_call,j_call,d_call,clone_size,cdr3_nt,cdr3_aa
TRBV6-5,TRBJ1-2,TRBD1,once,TGTGCCAGCAGGCCCCCCGGGACAGGGGGTGGTGGCTACACCTTC,CASRPPGTGGGGYTF
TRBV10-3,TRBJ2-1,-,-,TGTGCCTCAAGTCTTAGCTCCTACAATGAGCAGTTCTTC,CASSLSSYNEQFF
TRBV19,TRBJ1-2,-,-,TGTGCCAGCCTGGAGCAGGGTGGCGGCTATGGCTACACCTTC,CASLEQGGGYGYTF
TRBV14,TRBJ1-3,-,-,TGTGCCAGCAGCCAAGATGTAGGAGGGACGTTACGCACCATATATTTT,CASSQDVGGTLRTIYF
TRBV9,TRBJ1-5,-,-,TGTGCCAGCAGCGTAACTGACAGTGGCAATCAGCCCCAGCATTTT,CASSVTDSGNQPQHF
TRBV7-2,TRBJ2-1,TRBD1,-,TGTGCCAGCAGCTTAGTTTCCGGGACAGAACACAATGAGCAGTTCTTC,CASSLVSGTEHNEQFF
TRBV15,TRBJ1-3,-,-,TGTGCCACCAGCAGAGATCAGGGGCAGGGAAACACCATATATTTT,CATSRDQGQGNTIYF
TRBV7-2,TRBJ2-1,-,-,TGTGCCAGCAGCTTAGCACGGACAGCCTACAATGAGCAGTTCTTC,CASSLARTAYNEQFF
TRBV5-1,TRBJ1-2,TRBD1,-,TGCGCCAGCAGCTTAGTACCCGGGACAGCTAACTATGGCTACACCTTC,CASSLVPGTANYGYTF
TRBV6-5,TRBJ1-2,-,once,TGTGCCAGCGGGCGACAGGCACAACTAGGCTACACCTTC,CASGRQAQLGYTF
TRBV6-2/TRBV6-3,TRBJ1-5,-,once,TGTGCCAGCAGCCCCCTTACGGGAAGACAGCCCCAGCATTTT,CASSPLTGRQPQHF
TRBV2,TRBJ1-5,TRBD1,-,TGTGCCAGCAGTGAGACGGGACAGCCTAATCAGCCCCAGCATTTT,CASSETGQPNQPQHF
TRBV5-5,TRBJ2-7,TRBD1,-,TGTGCCAGCAGCTTGGGACAGGGGGCCGACGAGCAGTACTTC,CASSLGQGADEQYF
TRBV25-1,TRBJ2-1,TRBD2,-,TGTGCCAGCAGTGACCAGACCGGGAGGTTAAATGAGCAGTTCTTC,CASSDQTGRLNEQFF
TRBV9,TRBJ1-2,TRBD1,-,TGTGCCAGCAGCGCCAGGGGGCAGGTAGATGGCTACACCTTC,CASSARGQVDGYTF
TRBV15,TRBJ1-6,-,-,TGTGCCACCACTAGTCGAGGGCCCGGCTCACCCCTCCACTTT,CATTSRGPGSPLHF
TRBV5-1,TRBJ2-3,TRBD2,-,TGCGCCAGCAGAATCGGGGGGACCTCCACAGATACGCAGTATTTT,CASRIGGTSTDTQYF
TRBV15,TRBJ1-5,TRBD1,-,TGTGCCACCAGCAGCGGACAGGGTCCTACTCAGCCCCAGCATTTT,CATSSGQGPTQPQHF
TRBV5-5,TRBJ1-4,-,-,TGTGCCAGCAGCTTGGCCCCCCAGGGAAGCGAAAAACTGTTTTTT,CASSLAPQGSEKLFF
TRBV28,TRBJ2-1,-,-,-,CASSSSQGSDEQFF
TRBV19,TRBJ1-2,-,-,TGTGCCAGTATAGGACAGCGAGGCTATGGCTACACCTTC,CASIGQRGYGYTF
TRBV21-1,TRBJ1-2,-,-,TGTGCCAGCAGCAAAGCCTCGCGGGGGCCTTTCCCCACTAACTATGGCTACACCTTC,CASSKASRGPFPTNYGYTF
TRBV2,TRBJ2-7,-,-,TGTGCCAGCAGAGATCAGTCCTACGAGCAGTACTTC,CASRDQSYEQYF
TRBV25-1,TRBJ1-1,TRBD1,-,TGTGCCAGCAGTACCCGACAGGGGGACGCTTTCTTT,CASSTRQGDAFF
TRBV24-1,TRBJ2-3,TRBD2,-,TGTGCCACCAGTGACCGGACTAGCAGCAGCACAGATACGCAGTATTTT,CATSDRTSSSTDTQYF
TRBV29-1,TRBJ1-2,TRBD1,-,TGCAGCGTTGAACTGGCTGGGGGACAGGGTGTATGGGGCTACACCTTC,CSVELAGGQGVWGYTF